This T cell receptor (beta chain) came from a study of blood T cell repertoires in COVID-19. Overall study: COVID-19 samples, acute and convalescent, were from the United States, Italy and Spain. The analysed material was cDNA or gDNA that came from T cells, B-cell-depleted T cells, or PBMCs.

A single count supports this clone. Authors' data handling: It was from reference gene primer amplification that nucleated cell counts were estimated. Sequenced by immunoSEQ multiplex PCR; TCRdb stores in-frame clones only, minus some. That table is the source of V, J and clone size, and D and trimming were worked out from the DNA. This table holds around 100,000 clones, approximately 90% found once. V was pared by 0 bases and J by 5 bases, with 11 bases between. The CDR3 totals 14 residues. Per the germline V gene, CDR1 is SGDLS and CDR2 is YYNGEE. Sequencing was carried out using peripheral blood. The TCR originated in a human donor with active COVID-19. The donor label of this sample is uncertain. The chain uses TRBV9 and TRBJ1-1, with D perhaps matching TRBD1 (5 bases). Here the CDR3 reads CASSVEPGTTEAFF. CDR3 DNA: TGTGCCAGCAGCGTAGAACCAGGGACTACTGAAGCTTTCTTT.